This T cell receptor (beta chain) originates from a study of blood T cell repertoires in COVID-19 (dated by TCRdb to 2018 to 2021). Concerning the study at large: The collaborator samples originated in the United States, Italy and Spain and spanned the acute and convalescent phases of COVID-19. Deeply sampled blood TCRbeta repertoires from subjects exposed to, actively infected with, or recovered from COVID-19 were included in the dataset. The prospective study material was composed of cDNA or gDNA derived from T cells, B-cell-depleted T cells, or PBMCs. A de-identified subject ID, COVID-19 status, age in years and sex were almost always included in the sample metadata. Samples came from the ongoing ImmuneRACE study (first 160 participants) plus 1,254 subjects from 6 global collaborators. The repertoires were made available in a free public database intended to serve as a resource for research on the immune response to SARS-CoV-2. HLA class I and class II types, where available, came from metadata supplied by the sample provider rather than from assay-based typing.

Concerning this clone: Its antigen is unknown. The sample holds no much larger clone one base away, and base qualities are not on file.

One collaborating source in Seattle enrolled patients during active infection and followed them longitudinally through the course of disease. The collaborating institutions used their own protocols to collect whole blood in K2EDTA tubes. For TCRbeta analysis, collaborator samples were shipped as frozen whole blood, as isolated PBMCs, or as DNA extracted from either sample type. TCRbeta CDR3 regions were amplified from genomic DNA using the immunoSEQ Assay, a bias-controlled multiplex PCR. The study's processing was this. Within the assay, amplification of reference gene primers was used to estimate how many nucleated cells each sample contained. To quantify the absolute abundance of each unique TCRbeta CDR3 rearrangement, sequence reads were collapsed and filtered. Productive Simpson clonality was computed per sample as the square root of Simpson's diversity index over productive rearrangements. TCRdb took this table from immuneACCESS and kept in-frame rearrangements with V and J called. Such tables lack part of the clones; where checked against another copy, unresolved V genes explain under half of the gap, and the rest is unexplained. V and J calls and clone size are those listed in that table; D and trimming were worked out from the DNA. The sample table lists over 250,000 clones, 88% of them with a count of one. Of the sample, roughly 10% falls within the top ten clones.

Trimming takes 3 bases from V and 1 base from J, and the germline ends sit 10 bases apart. The CDR3, from cysteine to phenylalanine, totals 15 residues. Of the read, only the CDR3 DNA is kept; its 45 bases are in frame from base 1. The CDR1 and CDR2 encoded by the germline V gene are SGHRS and YFSETQ. Broader findings and caveats from the paper: The amount of clinical and demographic metadata varied by source and participant and was provided uncurated.

In this chain, TRBV5-1 is recombined with TRBJ1-4; the D gene cannot be resolved reliably. Material: peripheral blood. This clonotype was sampled from a woman in her seventies with COVID-19, enrolled during active disease. The DNA reads as follows: TGCGCCAGCAGCTCAACGGGGAGAACTAATGAAAAACTGTTTTTT. Its protein reads: CASSSTGRTNEKLFF.